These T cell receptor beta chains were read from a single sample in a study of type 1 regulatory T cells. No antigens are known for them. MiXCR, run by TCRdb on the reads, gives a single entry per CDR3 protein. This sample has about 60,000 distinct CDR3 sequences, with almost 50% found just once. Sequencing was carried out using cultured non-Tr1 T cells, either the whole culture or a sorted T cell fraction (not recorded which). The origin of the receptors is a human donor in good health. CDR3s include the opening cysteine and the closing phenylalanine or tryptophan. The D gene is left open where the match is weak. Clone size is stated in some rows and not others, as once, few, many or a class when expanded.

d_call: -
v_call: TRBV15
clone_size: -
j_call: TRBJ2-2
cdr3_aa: CATSPGRRELFF
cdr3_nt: TGTGCCACCAGCCCGGGGCGTCGGGAGCTGTTTTTT

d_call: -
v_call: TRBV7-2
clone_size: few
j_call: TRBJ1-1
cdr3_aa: CASSLFSDRKNTEAFF
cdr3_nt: TGTGCCAGCAGCTTATTCTCTGACAGAAAGAACACTGAAGCTTTCTTT

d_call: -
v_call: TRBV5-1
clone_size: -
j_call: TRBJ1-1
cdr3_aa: CASSLAGVSFF
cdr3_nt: TGCGCCAGCAGCTTGGCGGGCGTTTCTTTCTTT

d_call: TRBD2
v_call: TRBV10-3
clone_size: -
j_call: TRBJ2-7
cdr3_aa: CAISQTSGAYEQYF
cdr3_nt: TGTGCCATCAGTCAGACTAGCGGGGCCTACGAGCAGTACTTC

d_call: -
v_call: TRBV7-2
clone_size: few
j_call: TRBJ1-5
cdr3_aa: CASSIGRQGNQPQHF
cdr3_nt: TGTGCCAGCAGCATAGGGAGGCAGGGCAATCAGCCCCAGCATTTT

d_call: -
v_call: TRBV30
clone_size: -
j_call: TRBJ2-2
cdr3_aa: CAWSPTRELFF
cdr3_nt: TGTGCCTGGAGTCCAACCCGGGAGCTGTTTTTT

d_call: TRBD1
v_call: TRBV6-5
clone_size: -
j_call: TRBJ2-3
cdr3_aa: CASSYSGQGTDTQYF
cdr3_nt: TGTGCCAGCAGTTACTCGGGACAGGGCACAGATACGCAGTATTTT

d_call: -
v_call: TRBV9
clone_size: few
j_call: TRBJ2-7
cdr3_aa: CASSVTAGVYEQYF
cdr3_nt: TGTGCCAGCAGCGTAACAGCAGGAGTCTACGAGCAGTACTTC

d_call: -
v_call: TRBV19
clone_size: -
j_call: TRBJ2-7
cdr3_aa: CASSARDTAYEQYF
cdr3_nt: TGTGCCAGTAGTGCCCGGGACACCGCCTACGAGCAGTACTTC

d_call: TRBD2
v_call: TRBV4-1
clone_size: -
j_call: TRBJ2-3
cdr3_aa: CASSHLAGQGDTQYF
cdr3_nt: TGCGCCAGCAGCCATCTAGCGGGGCAGGGAGATACGCAGTATTTT

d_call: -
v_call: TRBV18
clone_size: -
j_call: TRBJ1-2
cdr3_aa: CASSPGGLPGYTF
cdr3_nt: TGTGCCAGCTCACCGGGCGGTCTACCGGGCTACACCTTC

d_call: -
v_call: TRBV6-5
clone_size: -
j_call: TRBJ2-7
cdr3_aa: CASSKGTGAGTYEQYF
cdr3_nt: TGTGCCAGCAGTAAAGGGACGGGGGCCGGGACCTACGAGCAGTACTTC

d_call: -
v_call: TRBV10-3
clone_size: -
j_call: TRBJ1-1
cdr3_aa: CAIRQELGAEAFF
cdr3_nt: TGTGCCATCAGACAGGAGTTAGGCGCTGAAGCTTTCTTT

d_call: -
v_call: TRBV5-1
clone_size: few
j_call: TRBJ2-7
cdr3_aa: CASSIGQTPPYEQYF
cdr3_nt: TGCGCCAGCAGCATAGGACAGACCCCCCCCTACGAGCAGTACTTC

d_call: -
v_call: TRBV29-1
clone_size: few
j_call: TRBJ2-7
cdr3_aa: CSALGGGGNEQYF
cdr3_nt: TGCAGCGCTCTCGGAGGGGGGGGCAACGAGCAGTACTTC

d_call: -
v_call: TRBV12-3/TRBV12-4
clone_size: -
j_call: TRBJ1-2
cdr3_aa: CASTIGAGYGYTF
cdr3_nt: TGTGCCAGCACTATAGGGGCGGGCTATGGCTACACCTTC

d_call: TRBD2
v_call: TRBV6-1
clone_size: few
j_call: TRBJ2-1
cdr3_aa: CASVGTSGGAGNEQFF
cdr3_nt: TGTGCCAGCGTCGGGACTAGCGGGGGGGCGGGCAATGAGCAGTTCTTC

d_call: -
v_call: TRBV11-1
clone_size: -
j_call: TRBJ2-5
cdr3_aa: CASSAFAETQYF
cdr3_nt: TGTGCCAGCAGCGCATTTGCAGAGACCCAGTACTTC

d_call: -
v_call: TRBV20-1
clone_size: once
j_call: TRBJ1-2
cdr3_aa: CSAPLGYSNYGYTF
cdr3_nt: TGCAGTGCCCCTTTGGGGTATTCTAACTATGGCTACACCTTC

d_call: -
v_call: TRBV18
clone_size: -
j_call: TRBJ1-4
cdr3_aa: CASSPNQGRTNEKLFF
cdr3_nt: TGTGCCAGCTCACCAAATCAGGGGAGGACTAATGAAAAACTGTTTTTT